What follows are 18 T cell receptor beta chains derived from one specimen sequenced in a study of T-cell reconstitution after alpha-beta-depleted transplantation in children (dated by TCRdb to 2015 to 2016). The receptor library was made with PCR. Sequencing instrument: Illumina HiSeq 2500. TCR libraries were prepared with molecular barcoding, using unique molecular identifiers to normalize TCRbeta repertoire quantification. TCRdb itself trimmed the public reads at Q25 with fastp, ran MiXCR and retained productive beta chains. Each record represents a unique CDR3 protein, reported with the most common genes and DNA among its rows. The sample table records 85,000 to 120,000 distinct CDR3 sequences; roughly 6% of these occur just once. The biggest ten clones account for 6.1% of the sample. Read against the paper, the sample's time point label means: day 60 (about 2 months) after transplantation. The treatment or condition label on this specimen signifies: allogeneic hematopoietic cell transplantation with graft depleted of TCRalphabeta T cells and CD19 B cells.

The specimen comprised PBMCs, mostly from graft donor cells, sampled 60 days after TCRalphabeta/CD19-depleted stem cell transplant. All receptors come from a female patient aged 2-15 years who had a stem cell transplant for Fanconi anemia, so the T cells may come from the graft donor.

DNA for the CDR3: TGCGCCAGCAGCTTCCAGCAGCAAGAGACCCAGTACTTC. Its translation: CASSFQQQETQYF. The chain has TRBV5-1 and TRBJ2-5, with D unresolved. This CDR3 region has 13 residues. Germline assignment: CDR1 SGHRS and CDR2 YFSETQ. V dropped 2 bases and J dropped 2 bases, with 7 bases sitting between them.

This clonotype has at least ten counts. V is TRBV20-1 and J is TRBJ2-7, with 8 bases that match TRBD2. V trimming: 0 bases; J trimming: 3 bases; junction bases outside the gene matches: 4. Germline V lookup: CDR1 DFQATT, CDR2 SNEGSKA (reference sequence). The CDR3 extends over 14 amino acids. CDR3 sequence (DNA): TGCAGTGCTAGAGATACGGGACTAGTCTACGAGCAGTACTTC. The encoded protein is CSARDTGLVYEQYF.

In its sample, this clonotype was seen a few times. The V and J genes are TRBV27 and TRBJ1-2; D is possibly TRBD1 (6 bases). Germline V CDR1 and CDR2: MNHEY, SMNVEV (reference sequence). This CDR3 has 14 residues. V was pared by 5 bases and J by 6 bases, with 16 bases between. CDR3 nucleotide sequence: TGTGCCAGCAGTGTAACCCTACAGGGTCATGGCTACACCTTC. Translated: CASSVTLQGHGYTF.

As for this clonotype: This may come from a read error, since a much larger clone is one base off. A read error is likely, as this CDR3 ends without the conserved phenylalanine or tryptophan. The V gene is TRBV15, the J gene TRBJ1-1, with 7 bases fitting TRBD1. The V gene's germline CDR1 is LNHNV and CDR2 YYDKDF (reference sequence). V lost 9 bases to trimming and J lost 8 bases; unmatched junction nucleotides: 12. This CDR3 spans 13 amino acids. The CDR3 DNA follows: TGTGCCACTAGTAGGACCCCACAGGGGGAAGCTTTCTGT. Translating gives CATSRTPQGEAFC.

This clonotype was found many times. The rearrangement joins TRBV2 to TRBJ2-1; the D call may be TRBD1 or TRBD2 (5 bases each). The CDR3 is 14 amino acids. The V end lost 4 bases, the J end lost 2 bases, and 9 bases lay between the germline ends. Germline CDR1 SNHLY, CDR2 FYNNEI. For the CDR3, the DNA is TGTGCCAGCAGTGGGGGACCCCCCTACAATGAGCAGTTCTTC. Its protein is CASSGGPPYNEQFF. Looking up the rest from reference TRBV2 and TRBJ2-1 gives the full variable domain: EPEVTQTPSHQVTQMGQEVILRCVPISNHLYFYWYRQILGQKVEFLVSFYNNEISEKSEIFDDQFSVERPDGSNFTLKIRSTKLEDSAMYFCASSGGPPYNEQFFGPGTRLTVL.

There are a few counts of this clonotype. The chain recombines TRBV18 with TRBJ2-7; a possible D gene is TRBD2 (5 bases). Germline V gene sequence: CDR1 KGHSH, CDR2 LQKENI. CDR3 length equals 14 residues. Trimming took off 0 bases at V and 2 bases at J, with 8 bases between the two ends. CDR3 amino acids: CASSPPREPYEQYF. CDR3 nucleotide sequence: TGTGCCAGCTCACCACCGAGGGAACCCTACGAGCAGTACTTC.

This clonotype came up many times. This chain links TRBV9 with TRBJ1-4, with TRBD1 matching 8 bases. Germline V gives CDR1 SGDLS, CDR2 YYNGEE. Trimming removed 4 bases from V and 7 bases from J; junction bases left unmatched: 12. CDR3 size: 16 residues. CDR3 protein: CASSKITGGGGEKLFF. The CDR3 DNA follows: TGTGCCAGCAGCAAGATAACAGGGGGAGGAGGTGAAAAACTGTTTTTT.

This clonotype was observed at least ten times. CDR3 residues: CASSLSGRAYEQYF. The CDR3 DNA follows: TGCGCCAGCAGCTTAAGCGGGAGGGCCTACGAGCAGTACTTC. The chain links TRBV5-1 to TRBJ2-7, with TRBD2 matching 10 bases. V trimming: 2 bases; J trimming: 2 bases; junction bases outside the gene matches: 1. The V gene's germline CDR1 is SGHRS and CDR2 YFSETQ. This CDR3 is 14 amino acids long.

CDR3 nucleotide sequence: TGTGCCAGCAGCCAAGTTCACAGCTCCTACAATGAGCAGTTCTTC. Its protein is CASSQVHSSYNEQFF. The rearrangement uses TRBV3-1 and TRBJ2-1; D is unclear. CDR1 is LGHDT, CDR2 YNNKEL, per germline (reference sequence). Trimming removed 1 base at V and 0 bases at J, with 7 bases between. The CDR3 covers 15 residues.

The genes are TRBV20-1 and TRBJ1-1; 8 nucleotides align to TRBD1. Germline CDR1 DFQATT, CDR2 SNEGSKA (reference sequence). The CDR3 covers 14 residues. The J segment lost 3 bases and the V segment lost 2 bases, leaving 5 bases of the junction unmatched. The CDR3 is CSARSGRGHTEAFF. CDR3 nucleotide sequence: TGCAGTGCTAGATCGGGCAGGGGGCACACTGAAGCTTTCTTT.

The chain recombines TRBV2 with TRBJ2-5, with 14 bases that match TRBD2. Germline loops: CDR1 SNHLY, CDR2 FYNNEI. Trimming cost V 5 bases and J 4 bases; bases outside gene matches: 9. There are 17 residues in the CDR3. The CDR3 region has the DNA TGTGCCAGCAGTCGACTAGCGGGAGGGCCTGTGGGAGAGACCCAGTACTTC. This gives the protein CASSRLAGGPVGETQYF.

This clonotype has at least ten counts. This chain connects TRBV6-2 or TRBV6-3 to TRBJ2-2; D gene unclear. V lost 6 bases and J 3 bases, leaving 2 bases between the germline ends. Germline V gene lookup returns CDR1 MNHEY and CDR2 SVGEGT. The CDR3 sequence is 11 residues long. The CDR3 loop is CASRYTGELFF. The CDR3 DNA reads TGTGCCAGCAGATACACCGGGGAGCTGTTTTTT.

The rearrangement links TRBV6-5 to TRBJ2-2; unclear D gene. Germline-derived CDR1 and CDR2 are MNHEY and SVGAGI. The CDR3 has 13 residues. V shed 2 bases and J shed 4 bases, with 5 bases lying between them. CDR3 DNA: TGTGCCAGCAGTTACCCTGGCACCGGGGAGCTGTTTTTT. Amino acid sequence: CASSYPGTGELFF.

This clonotype was seen ten or more times. J is TRBJ1-3 and V is TRBV12-3 or TRBV12-4; D is ambiguous. The CDR3 totals 15 residues. Trimming left V 3 bases short and J 0 bases short, with 9 bases between. CDR3 DNA: TGTGCCAGCAGTTTGGACGGATACTCTGGAAACACCATATATTTT. It codes for CASSLDGYSGNTIYF.

This clonotype has ten or more counts. The V and J genes are TRBV5-1 and TRBJ2-1; TRBD2 aligns across 12 bases. CDR1 is SGHRS and CDR2 is YFSETQ in the germline V gene. V was clipped by 1 base and J by 8 bases; unmatched bases: 22. This CDR3 region has 21 residues. CDR3 in amino acids: CASSLLNRDLAGGGFGDEQFF. The CDR3 DNA sequence: TGCGCCAGCAGCTTGTTAAACAGGGATCTAGCGGGAGGGGGTTTTGGCGATGAGCAGTTCTTC.

This clonotype was counted many times. V and J are TRBV28 and TRBJ2-1, with TRBD2 matching over 7 bases. CDR3 length: 15 residues. The trim removed 3 bases at V and 6 bases at J, leaving 8 bases unmatched. Per the germline V gene, CDR1 is MDHEN and CDR2 is SYDVKM. The CDR3 DNA sequence: TGTGCCAGCAGTTTCCTGGGAGCGGGGTTCAATGAGCAGTTCTTC. This codes for CASSFLGAGFNEQFF.

This clonotype was seen repeatedly, ten times or more. The CDR3 DNA is TGTGCCAGCAGCCAAGGTGGCGGGAGTATAAATGAGCAGTTCTTC. This translates into CASSQGGGSINEQFF. The chain carries TRBV3-1 and TRBJ2-1, with 7 bases identical to TRBD2. The V gene end was trimmed by 1 base and the J gene end by 7 bases; junction bases not matched to a gene: 7. The CDR3 contains 15 residues. Germline CDR1 is LGHDT and CDR2 is YNNKEL (reference sequence).

This clonotype was found a few times. V usage is TRBV5-1 and J usage is TRBJ2-1, with D perhaps TRBD2 (5 bases). This CDR3 region has 15 residues. CDR1 is SGHRS, CDR2 YFSETQ, per germline. V lost 4 bases to trimming and J lost 1 base, with 12 bases between them. CDR3 coding DNA: TGCGCCAGCAGCCGGGATAGCGTGTCCTACAATGAGCAGTTCTTC. Protein: CASSRDSVSYNEQFF.